The clone carrying this T cell receptor (beta chain) was counted many times. The J segment lost 2 bases and the V segment lost 2 bases, leaving 2 bases of the junction unmatched. CDR1 and CDR2 from the germline V gene are KGHSH and LQKENI. The CDR3 is 14 residues long. The sample belongs to a study of T cells in Graves' hyperthyroidism and ophthalmopathy. Researchers took RNA transcripts and amplified the TCR beta CDR3 regions from them. During a first-round RT-PCR of the TCR CDR3, the HTBI primer set was used. Using its own MiXCR run on the multiplex PCR reads, TCRdb lists one record per CDR3 protein. The sample lists about 380,000 distinct CDR3 sequences, 14% occurring once.

This clonotype was obtained from a woman in her sixties or seventies with Graves' hyperthyroidism. Sequencing used blood. The chain links TRBV18 to TRBJ1-1; 7 bases line up with TRBD1. CDR3 region: CASSPSGGNTEAFF. As DNA, the CDR3 is TGTGCCAGCTCACCATCAGGGGGAAACACTGAAGCTTTCTTT.